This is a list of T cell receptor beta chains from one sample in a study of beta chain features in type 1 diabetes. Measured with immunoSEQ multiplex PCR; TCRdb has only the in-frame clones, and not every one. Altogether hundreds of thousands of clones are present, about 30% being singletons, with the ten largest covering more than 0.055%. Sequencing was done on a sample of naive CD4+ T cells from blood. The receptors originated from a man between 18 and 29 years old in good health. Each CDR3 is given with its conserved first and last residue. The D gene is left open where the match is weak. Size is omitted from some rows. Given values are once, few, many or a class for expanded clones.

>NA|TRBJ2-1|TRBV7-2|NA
TGTGCCAGCAGCTCTCAGGGGCCCTACAATGAGCAGTTCTTC
CASSSQGPYNEQFF
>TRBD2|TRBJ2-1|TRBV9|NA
TGTGCCAGCAGCGTGGGGACTAGAGGCGATGAGCAGTTCTTC
CASSVGTRGDEQFF
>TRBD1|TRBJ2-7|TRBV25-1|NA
TGTGCCAGATCGGACAGGGCCGTAACCTACGAGCAGTACTTC
CARSDRAVTYEQYF
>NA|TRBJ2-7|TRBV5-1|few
TGCGCCAGCAGCTTGGCCTACGAGCAGTACTTC
CASSLAYEQYF
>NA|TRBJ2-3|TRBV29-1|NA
TGCAGCGTTGTCGAGGCAGGGGTGGATACGCAGTATTTT
CSVVEAGVDTQYF
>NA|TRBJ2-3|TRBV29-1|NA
TGCAGCGTTTCCTGGGGTGCTAGCACAGATACGCAGTATTTT
CSVSWGASTDTQYF
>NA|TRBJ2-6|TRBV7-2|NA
TGTGCCAGCAGAGCCACCGGCTCCCCCTCTGGGGCCAACGTCCTGACTTTC
CASRATGSPSGANVLTF
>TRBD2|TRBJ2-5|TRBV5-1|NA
TGCGCCAGCAGCTTGGACAGCGGGAGAGAGACCCAGTACTTC
CASSLDSGRETQYF
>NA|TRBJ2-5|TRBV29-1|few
TGCAGCACCCGAGGAGACAGAGAGGGGGAGACCCAGTACTTC
CSTRGDREGETQYF
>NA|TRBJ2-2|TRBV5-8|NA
TGTGCCAGCAGCTCCAGGGAGCTGTTTTTT
CASSSRELFF
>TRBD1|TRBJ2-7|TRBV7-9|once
TGTGCCAGCAGCCCCTGGACAGGGTACCACGAGCAGTACTTC
CASSPWTGYHEQYF
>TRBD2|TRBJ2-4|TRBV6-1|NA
TGTGCCAGCAGTGAAACTAGCGGGAGTGTAACCAAAAACATTCAGTACTTC
CASSETSGSVTKNIQYF
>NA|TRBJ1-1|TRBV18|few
TGTGCCAGCTCACAAATGCTGGGTGGAAGGACTGAAGCTTTCTTT
CASSQMLGGRTEAFF
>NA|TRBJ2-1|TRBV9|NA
TGTGCCAGCAGCCCTCAGGGTTCCTACAATGAGCAGTTCTTC
CASSPQGSYNEQFF
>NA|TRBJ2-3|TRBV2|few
TGTGCCAGCAGCGACACTCTTAGCGGATACACAGATACGCAGTATTTT
CASSDTLSGYTDTQYF
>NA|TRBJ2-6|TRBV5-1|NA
TGCGCCAGCAGCTTGGAAGGTATCTCTGGGGCCAACGTCCTGACTTTC
CASSLEGISGANVLTF
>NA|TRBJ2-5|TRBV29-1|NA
TGCAGCGTTGCCCGGGGTTGGCAAGAGACCCAGTACTTC
CSVARGWQETQYF
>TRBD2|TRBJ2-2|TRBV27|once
TGTGCCAGCAGTACCAAAGCGGGAGGGGAGCTGTTTTTT
CASSTKAGGELFF
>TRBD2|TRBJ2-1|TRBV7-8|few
TGTGCCAGCAGCCATCGCTTTAGCGGGATGAATGAGCAGTTCTTC
CASSHRFSGMNEQFF
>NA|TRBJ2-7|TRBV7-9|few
TGTGCCAGCAGCTTAGACAGAGCTACCTACGAGCAGTACTTC
CASSLDRATYEQYF
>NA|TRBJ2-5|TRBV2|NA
TGTGCCAGCAGTGACACCCGGAAGGGCCAAGAGACCCAGTACTTC
CASSDTRKGQETQYF
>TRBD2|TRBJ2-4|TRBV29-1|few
TGCAGCGTGGGACTAGCGGGAGGCGGAAACATTCAGTACTTC
CSVGLAGGGNIQYF
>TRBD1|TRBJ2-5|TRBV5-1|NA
TGCGCCAGCAAGGGACAGGGAGGCGGCGAGACCCAGTACTTC
CASKGQGGGETQYF
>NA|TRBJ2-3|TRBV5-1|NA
TGCGCCAGCAGTCACTCGGACCGGACCACAGATACGCAGTATTTT
CASSHSDRTTDTQYF
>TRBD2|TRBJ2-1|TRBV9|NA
TGTGCCAGCAGCGTAGTTCTAGCGGGTGTGAATGAGCAGTTCTTC
CASSVVLAGVNEQFF
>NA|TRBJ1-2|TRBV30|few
TGTGCCTGTAGGGGGGCACCATATGGCTACACCTTC
CACRGAPYGYTF
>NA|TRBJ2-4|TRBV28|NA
TGTGCCAGCAGCCTTGCTCGGGTGGAGACCAAAAACATTCAGTACTTC
CASSLARVETKNIQYF
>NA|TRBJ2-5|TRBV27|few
TGTGCCAGCAGAAAGACAGGGAGGGAGACCCAGTACTTC
CASRKTGRETQYF
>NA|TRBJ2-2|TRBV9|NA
TGTGCCAGCAACCGTAATCTCGGGGAGCTGTTTTTT
CASNRNLGELFF
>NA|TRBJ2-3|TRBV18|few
TGTGCCAGCTCACAACTCTTTGTCACAGATACGCAGTATTTT
CASSQLFVTDTQYF
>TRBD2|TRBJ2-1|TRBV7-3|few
TGTGCCAGCAGCTTAGGGACTAGCGGCTACAATGAGCAGTTCTTC
CASSLGTSGYNEQFF
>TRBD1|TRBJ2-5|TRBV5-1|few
TGCGCCAGCAGACGGGACAGGGAAGAGACCCAGTACTTC
CASRRDREETQYF
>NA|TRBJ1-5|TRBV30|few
TGTGCCTGGAGTGTCGACGGGTATAGCAATCAGCCCCAGCATTTT
CAWSVDGYSNQPQHF
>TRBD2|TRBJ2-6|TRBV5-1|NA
TGCGCCAGCAGCCCGGGACTAGCGGGCGGGGCCAACGTCCTGACTTTC
CASSPGLAGGANVLTF
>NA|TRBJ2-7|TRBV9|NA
TGTGCCAGCAGCGTAGCCGTCGGGGGTTCCTACGAGCAGTACTTC
CASSVAVGGSYEQYF
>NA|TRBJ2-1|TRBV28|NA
TGTGCCAGCAGTCCTTTGTACAATGAGCAGTTCTTC
CASSPLYNEQFF
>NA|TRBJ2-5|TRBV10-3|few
TGTGCCATCAGCTCTAGCGCACAAGAGACCCAGTACTTC
CAISSSAQETQYF
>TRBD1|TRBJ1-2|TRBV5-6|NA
TGTGCCAGCAGCCCTGGACAGGGAGGCTACACCTTC
CASSPGQGGYTF
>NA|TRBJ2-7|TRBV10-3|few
TGTGCCATCAGGAAGGTCCAGGGCTCCTACGAGCAGTACTTC
CAIRKVQGSYEQYF
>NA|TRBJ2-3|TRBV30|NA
TGTGCCTGGAGTGTGTTGAGAATAGGATTCACAGATACGCAGTATTTT
CAWSVLRIGFTDTQYF
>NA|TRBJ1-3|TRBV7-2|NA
TGTGCCAGCAGCTTTACGAGCTCTGGAAACACCATATATTTT
CASSFTSSGNTIYF
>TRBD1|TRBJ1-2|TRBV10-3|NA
TGTGCCATTGGCAGGGACAGCTATGGCTACACCTTC
CAIGRDSYGYTF
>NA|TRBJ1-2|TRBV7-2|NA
TGTGCCAGCAGCCCAGACAGTGTCTATGGCTACACCTTC
CASSPDSVYGYTF
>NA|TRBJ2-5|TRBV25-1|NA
TGTGCCAGCAGTGAAGAGAGGGGCGCAAGGTACAGAGAGACCCAGTACTTC
CASSEERGARYRETQYF
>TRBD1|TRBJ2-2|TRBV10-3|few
TGTGCCATCAGTGTTGGGACAGGGGGCACCGGGGAGCTGTTTTTT
CAISVGTGGTGELFF
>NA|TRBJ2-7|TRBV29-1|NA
TGCAGCGGAGGGGGGCGCTTCTCCTACGAGCAGTACTTC
CSGGGRFSYEQYF
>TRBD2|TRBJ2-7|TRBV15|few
TGTGCCACCAGCAGGGAAAGAGCGGGACTAGCGGGATCCGAGCAGTACTTC
CATSRERAGLAGSEQYF
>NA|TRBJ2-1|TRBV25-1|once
TGTGCCAGCAGTGAATGGGGCAAGACGTTCTTC
CASSEWGKTFF
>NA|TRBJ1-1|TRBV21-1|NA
TGTGCCAGCAGCAAAGCGTCAACCGAGAACACTGAAGCTTTCTTT
CASSKASTENTEAFF
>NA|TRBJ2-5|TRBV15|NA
TGTGCCACCAGCAGAGCCGGCGGATACCAAGAGACCCAGTACTTC
CATSRAGGYQETQYF
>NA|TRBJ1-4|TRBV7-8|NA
TGTGCCAGCAGCACGACAGCGGGCCATGAAAAACTGTTTTTT
CASSTTAGHEKLFF
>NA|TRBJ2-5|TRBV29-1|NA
TGCAGCGCAAGCCCCGGGGTAGAGACCCAGTACTTC
CSASPGVETQYF
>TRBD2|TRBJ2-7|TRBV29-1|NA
TGCAGCGTACCGGGACTAGCGGTGGGGGAGCAGTACTTC
CSVPGLAVGEQYF
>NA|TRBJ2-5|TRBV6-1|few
TGTGCCAGCAGTGAGTCGGACCTTCGGTCCCAGTACTTC
CASSESDLRSQYF
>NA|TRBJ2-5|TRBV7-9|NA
TGTGCCAGCAGCTTAGTCCGGGACGCTCGGACCCAGTACTTC
CASSLVRDARTQYF
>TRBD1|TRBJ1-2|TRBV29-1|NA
TGCAGCGTTGAAGATCAGGTAGACAGGGGAACGCGCGGCTACACCTTC
CSVEDQVDRGTRGYTF
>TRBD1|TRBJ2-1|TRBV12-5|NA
TGTGCTAGTGGACCCGGGACAGGGGTCAATGAGCAGTTCTTC
CASGPGTGVNEQFF
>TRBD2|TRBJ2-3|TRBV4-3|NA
TGCGCCAGCAGCCAAGCTCTAGCGGAAAGCACAGATACGCAGTATTTT
CASSQALAESTDTQYF
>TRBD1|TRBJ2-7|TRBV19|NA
TGTGCCAGCAGGGGACAGGGAACCTACGAGCAGTACTTC
CASRGQGTYEQYF